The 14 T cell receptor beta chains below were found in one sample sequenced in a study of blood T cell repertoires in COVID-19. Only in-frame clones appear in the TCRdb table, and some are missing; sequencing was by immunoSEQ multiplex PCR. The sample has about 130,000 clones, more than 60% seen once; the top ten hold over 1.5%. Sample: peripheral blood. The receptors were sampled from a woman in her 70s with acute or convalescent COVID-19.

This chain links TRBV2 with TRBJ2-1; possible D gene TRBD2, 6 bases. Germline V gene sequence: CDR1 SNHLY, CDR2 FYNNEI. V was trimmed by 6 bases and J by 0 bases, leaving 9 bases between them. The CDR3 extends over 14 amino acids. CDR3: CASRGGASYNEQFF. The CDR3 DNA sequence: TGTGCCAGCAGGGGCGGGGCCTCCTACAATGAGCAGTTCTTC.

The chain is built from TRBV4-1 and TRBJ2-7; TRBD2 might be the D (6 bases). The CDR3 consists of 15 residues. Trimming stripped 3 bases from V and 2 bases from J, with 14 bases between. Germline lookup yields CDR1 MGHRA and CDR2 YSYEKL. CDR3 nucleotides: TGCGCCAGCAGCCACCTCAGCGGGTTTACCTACGAGCAGTACTTC. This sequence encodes CASSHLSGFTYEQYF.

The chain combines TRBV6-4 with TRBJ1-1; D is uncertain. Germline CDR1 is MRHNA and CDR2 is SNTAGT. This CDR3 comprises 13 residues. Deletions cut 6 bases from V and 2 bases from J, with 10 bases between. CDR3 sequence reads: CASRIAHNTEAFF. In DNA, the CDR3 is TGTGCCAGCAGAATCGCGCACAACACTGAAGCTTTCTTT.

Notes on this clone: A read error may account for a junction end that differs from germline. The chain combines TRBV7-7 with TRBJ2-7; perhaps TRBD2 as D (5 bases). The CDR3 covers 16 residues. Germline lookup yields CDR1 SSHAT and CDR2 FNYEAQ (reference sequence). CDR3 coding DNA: TGTGCTAGCAGCCCAGGCCCGGGATCAGGTTCCTACGAGCAGTACTTC. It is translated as CASSPGPGSGSYEQYF.

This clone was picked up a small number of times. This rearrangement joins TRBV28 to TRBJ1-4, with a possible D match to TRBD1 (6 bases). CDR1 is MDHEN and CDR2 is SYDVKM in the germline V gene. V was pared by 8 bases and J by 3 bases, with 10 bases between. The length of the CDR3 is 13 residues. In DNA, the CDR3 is TGTGCCAGCGTAGGGGGGGCTAATGAAAAACTGTTTTTT. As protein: CASVGGANEKLFF.

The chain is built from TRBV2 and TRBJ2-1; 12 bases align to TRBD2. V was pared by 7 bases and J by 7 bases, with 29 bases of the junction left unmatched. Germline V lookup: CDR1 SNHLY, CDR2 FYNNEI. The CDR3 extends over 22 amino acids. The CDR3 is CASNPEGATGLAGPGTQNEQFF. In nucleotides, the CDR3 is TGTGCCAGCAACCCTGAAGGGGCCACGGGACTAGCGGGCCCAGGGACCCAAAATGAGCAGTTCTTC.

The CDR3 nucleotides are TGTGCCAGCAGTTATCCGGGGGGCAATCAGCCCCAGCATTTT. It encodes CASSYPGGNQPQHF. The chain has TRBV28 and TRBJ1-5; tentative D call: TRBD1 (5 bases). Trimming removed 4 bases from V and 2 bases from J, with 9 bases in between. The CDR3 has 14 residues. CDR1 MDHEN and CDR2 SYDVKM come from the germline V gene.

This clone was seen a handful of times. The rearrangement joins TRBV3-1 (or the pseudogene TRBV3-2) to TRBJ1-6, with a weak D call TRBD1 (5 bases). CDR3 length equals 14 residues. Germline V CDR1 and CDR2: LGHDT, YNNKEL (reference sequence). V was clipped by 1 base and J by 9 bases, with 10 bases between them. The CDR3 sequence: CASSQGQLGSPLHF. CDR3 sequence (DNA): TGTGCCAGCAGCCAAGGACAGTTGGGTTCACCCCTCCACTTT.

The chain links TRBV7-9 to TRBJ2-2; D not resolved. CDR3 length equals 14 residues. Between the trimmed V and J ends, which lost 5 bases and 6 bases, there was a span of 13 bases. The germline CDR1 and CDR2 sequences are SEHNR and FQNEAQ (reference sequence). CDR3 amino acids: CASSALSRAGELFF. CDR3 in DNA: TGTGCCAGCAGCGCCCTTTCCCGGGCCGGGGAGCTGTTTTTT.

In DNA form, the CDR3 reads TGCGCCAGCAGCCAAGAAACGGGGTTCTCCTACAATGAGCAGTTCTTC. Residues: CASSQETGFSYNEQFF. The chain joins TRBV4-1 to TRBJ2-1; a possible D gene is TRBD2 (5 bases). Germline V CDR1 and CDR2: MGHRA, YSYEKL. V gave up 0 bases and J gave up 0 bases, with 9 bases separating them. CDR3 length: 16 amino acids.

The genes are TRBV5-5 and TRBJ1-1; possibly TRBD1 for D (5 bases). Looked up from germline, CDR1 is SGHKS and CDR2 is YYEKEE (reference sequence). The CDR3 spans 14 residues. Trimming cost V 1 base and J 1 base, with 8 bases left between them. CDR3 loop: CASSLWGRNTEAFF. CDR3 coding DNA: TGTGCCAGCAGCTTGTGGGGCAGGAACACTGAAGCTTTCTTT.

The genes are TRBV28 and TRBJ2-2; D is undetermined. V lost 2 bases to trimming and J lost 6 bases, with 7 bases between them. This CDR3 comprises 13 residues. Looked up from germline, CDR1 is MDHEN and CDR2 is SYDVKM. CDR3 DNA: TGTGCCAGCAGTTTAATAGAGCCCGGGGAGCTGTTTTTT. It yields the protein CASSLIEPGELFF.

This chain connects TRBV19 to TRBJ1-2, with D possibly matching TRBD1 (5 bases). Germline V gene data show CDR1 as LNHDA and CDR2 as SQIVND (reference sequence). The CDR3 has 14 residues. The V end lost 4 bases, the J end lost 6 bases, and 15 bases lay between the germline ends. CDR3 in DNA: TGTGCCAGTAGTAGTTTTACAGGCACGGATGGCTACACCTTC. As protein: CASSSFTGTDGYTF.

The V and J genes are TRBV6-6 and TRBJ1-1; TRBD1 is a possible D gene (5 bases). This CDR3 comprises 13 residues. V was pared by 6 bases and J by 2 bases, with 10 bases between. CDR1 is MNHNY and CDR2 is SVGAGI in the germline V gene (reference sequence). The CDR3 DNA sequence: TGTGCCAGCAGGCCGACAGCAAACACTGAAGCTTTCTTT. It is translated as CASRPTANTEAFF.